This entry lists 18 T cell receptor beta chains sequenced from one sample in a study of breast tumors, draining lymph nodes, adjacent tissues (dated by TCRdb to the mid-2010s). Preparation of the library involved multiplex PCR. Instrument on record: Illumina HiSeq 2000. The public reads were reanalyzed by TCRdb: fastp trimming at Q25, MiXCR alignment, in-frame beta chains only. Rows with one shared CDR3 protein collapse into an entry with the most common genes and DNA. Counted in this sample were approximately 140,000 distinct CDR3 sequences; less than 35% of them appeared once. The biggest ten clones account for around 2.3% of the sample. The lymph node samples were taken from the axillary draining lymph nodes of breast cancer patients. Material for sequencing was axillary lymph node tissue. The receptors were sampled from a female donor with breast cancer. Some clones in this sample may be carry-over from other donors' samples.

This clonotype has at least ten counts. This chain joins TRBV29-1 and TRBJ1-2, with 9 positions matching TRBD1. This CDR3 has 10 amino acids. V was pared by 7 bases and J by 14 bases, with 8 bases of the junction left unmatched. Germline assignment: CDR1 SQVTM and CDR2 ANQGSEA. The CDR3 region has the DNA TGCAGCGCTTCGACAGGGGGTGGGACCTTC. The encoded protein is CSASTGGGTF.

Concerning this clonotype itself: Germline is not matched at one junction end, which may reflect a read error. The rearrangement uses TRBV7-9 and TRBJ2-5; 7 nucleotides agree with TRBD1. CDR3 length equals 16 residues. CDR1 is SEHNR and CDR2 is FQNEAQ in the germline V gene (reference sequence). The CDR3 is CVSSQYRGRRQGTQYF. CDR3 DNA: TGTGTCAGCAGCCAATACAGGGGACGGAGGCAAGGGACCCAGTACTTC.

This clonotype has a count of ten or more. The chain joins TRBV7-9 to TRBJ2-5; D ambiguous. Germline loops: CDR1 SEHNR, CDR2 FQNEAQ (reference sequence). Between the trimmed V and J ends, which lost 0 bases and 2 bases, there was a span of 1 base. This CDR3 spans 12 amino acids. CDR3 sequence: CASSLAQETQYF. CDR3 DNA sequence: TGTGCCAGCAGCTTAGCGCAAGAGACCCAGTACTTC.

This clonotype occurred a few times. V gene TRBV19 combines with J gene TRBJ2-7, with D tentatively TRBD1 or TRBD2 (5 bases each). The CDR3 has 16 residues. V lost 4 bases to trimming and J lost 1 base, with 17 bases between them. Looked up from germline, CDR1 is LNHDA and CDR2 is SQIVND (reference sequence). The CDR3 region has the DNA TGTGCCAGTAGTAGCGGTCCCGGGGCAGGGTCCTACGAGCAGTACTTC. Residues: CASSSGPGAGSYEQYF. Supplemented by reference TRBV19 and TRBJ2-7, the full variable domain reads DGGITQSPKYLFRKEGQNVTLSCEQNLNHDAMYWYRQDPGQGLRLIYYSQIVNDFQKGDIAEGYSVSREKKESFPLTVTSAQKNPTAFYLCASSSGPGAGSYEQYFGPGTRLTVT.

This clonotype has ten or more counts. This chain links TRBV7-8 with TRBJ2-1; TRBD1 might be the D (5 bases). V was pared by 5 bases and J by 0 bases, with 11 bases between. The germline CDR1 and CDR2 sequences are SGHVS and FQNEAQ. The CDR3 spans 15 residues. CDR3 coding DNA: TGTGCCAGCAGCCAACAGGAAGGCTCCTACAATGAGCAGTTCTTC. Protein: CASSQQEGSYNEQFF.

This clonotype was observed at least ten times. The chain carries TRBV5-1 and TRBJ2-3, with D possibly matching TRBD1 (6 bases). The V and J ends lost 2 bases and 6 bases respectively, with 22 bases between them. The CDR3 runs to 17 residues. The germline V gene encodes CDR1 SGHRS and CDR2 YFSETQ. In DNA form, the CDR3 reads TGCGCCAGCAGCTTAGGACACAGGGATCGGAGAGTGGATACGCAGTATTTT. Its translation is CASSLGHRDRRVDTQYF.

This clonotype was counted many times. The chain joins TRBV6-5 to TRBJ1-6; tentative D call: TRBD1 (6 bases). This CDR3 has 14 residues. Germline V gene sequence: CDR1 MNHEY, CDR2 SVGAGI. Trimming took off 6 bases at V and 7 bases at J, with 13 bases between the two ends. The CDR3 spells CASRRQARNSPLHF. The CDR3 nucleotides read TGTGCCAGCAGGAGACAGGCCCGAAATTCACCCCTCCACTTT.

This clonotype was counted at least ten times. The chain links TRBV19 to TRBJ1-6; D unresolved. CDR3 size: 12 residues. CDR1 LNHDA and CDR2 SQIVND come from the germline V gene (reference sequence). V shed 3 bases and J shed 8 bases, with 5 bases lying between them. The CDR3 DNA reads TGTGCCAGTAGTATCCGTGATTCACCCCTCCACTTT. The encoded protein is CASSIRDSPLHF.

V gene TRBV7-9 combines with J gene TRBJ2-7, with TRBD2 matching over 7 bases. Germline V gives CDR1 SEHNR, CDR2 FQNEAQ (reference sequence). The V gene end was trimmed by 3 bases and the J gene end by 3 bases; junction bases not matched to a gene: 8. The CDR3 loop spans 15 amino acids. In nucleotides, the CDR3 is TGTGCCAGCAGCTTGACGGGAGCGGGAAGCTACGAGCAGTACTTC. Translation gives CASSLTGAGSYEQYF.

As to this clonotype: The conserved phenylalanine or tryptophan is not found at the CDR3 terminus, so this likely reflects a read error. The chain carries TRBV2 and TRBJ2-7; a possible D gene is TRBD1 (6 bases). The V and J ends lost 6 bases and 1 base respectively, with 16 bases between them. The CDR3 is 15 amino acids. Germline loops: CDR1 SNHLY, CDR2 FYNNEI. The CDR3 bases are TGTGCCAGCAGACGGACAGAGGGCAAGTCCTACGAGCAGTACGGG. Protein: CASRRTEGKSYEQYG.

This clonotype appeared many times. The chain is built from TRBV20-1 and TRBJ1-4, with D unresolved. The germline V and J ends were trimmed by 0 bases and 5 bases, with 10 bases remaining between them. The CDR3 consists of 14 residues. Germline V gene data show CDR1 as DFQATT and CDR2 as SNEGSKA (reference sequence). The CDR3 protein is CSARDRPGNEKLFF. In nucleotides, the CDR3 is TGCAGTGCTAGAGATCGACCAGGAAATGAAAAACTGTTTTTT.

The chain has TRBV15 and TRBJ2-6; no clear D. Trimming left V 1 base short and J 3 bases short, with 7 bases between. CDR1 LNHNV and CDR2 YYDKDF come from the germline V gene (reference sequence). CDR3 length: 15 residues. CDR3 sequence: CATSRGPGGANVLTF. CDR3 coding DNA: TGTGCCACCAGCAGAGGACCTGGTGGGGCCAACGTCCTGACTTTC.

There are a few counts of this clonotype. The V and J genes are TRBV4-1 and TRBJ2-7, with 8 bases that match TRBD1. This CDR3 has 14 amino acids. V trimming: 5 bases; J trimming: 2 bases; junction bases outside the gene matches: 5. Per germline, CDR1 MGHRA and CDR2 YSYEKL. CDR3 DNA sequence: TGCGCCAGCAGCGAACGACAGGGGCCCTACGAGCAGTACTTC. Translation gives CASSERQGPYEQYF.

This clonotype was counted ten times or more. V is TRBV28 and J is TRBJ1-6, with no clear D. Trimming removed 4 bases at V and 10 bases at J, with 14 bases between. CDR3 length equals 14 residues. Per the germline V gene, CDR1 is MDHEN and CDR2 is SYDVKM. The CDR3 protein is CASSSTLPSSPLHF. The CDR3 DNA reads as TGTGCCAGCAGTTCTACCCTTCCAAGCTCACCCCTCCACTTT.

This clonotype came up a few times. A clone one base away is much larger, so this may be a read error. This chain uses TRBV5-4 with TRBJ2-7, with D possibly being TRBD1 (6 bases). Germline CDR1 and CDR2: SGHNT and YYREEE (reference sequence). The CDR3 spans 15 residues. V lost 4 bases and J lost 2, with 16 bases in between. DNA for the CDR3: TGTGCCAGCAGCACGAACAGGGCGAATCCCTACGAGCAGTACTTC. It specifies CASSTNRANPYEQYF.

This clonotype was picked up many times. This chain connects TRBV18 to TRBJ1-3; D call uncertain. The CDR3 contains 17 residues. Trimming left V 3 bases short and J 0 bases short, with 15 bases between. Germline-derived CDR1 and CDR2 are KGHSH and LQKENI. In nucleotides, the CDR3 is TGTGCCAGCTCACCCCGGGCCAGGTCAGACTCTGGAAACACCATATATTTT. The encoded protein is CASSPRARSDSGNTIYF.

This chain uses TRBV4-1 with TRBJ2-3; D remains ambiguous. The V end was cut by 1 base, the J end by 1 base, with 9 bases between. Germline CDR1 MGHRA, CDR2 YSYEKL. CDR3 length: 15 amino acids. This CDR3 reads CASSQVTPGTDTQYF. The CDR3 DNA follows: TGCGCCAGCAGCCAAGTAACACCAGGCACAGATACGCAGTATTTT.

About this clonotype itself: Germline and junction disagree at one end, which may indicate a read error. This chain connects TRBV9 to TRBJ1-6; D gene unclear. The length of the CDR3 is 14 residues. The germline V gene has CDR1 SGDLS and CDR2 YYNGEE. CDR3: CASCTSDLNSPLHF. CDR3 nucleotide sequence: TGCGCCAGCTGCACCTCAGACCTTAATTCACCCCTCCACTTT.